A single sample is the source of the 24 T cell receptor beta chains below, sequenced in a study of blood T cell repertoires in COVID-19. Sequencing was performed with immunoSEQ multiplex PCR; in TCRdb, only in-frame clones are kept and a portion is missing. The table has under 200,000 clones, approximately 91% seen once. The material sequenced was peripheral blood. The receptors were sampled from a man younger than 35 with acute or convalescent COVID-19.

The rearrangement links TRBV6-1 to TRBJ1-1, with D possibly matching TRBD1 (5 bases). The CDR3 loop spans 13 amino acids. The germline V gene has CDR1 MNHNS and CDR2 SASEGT. Trimming removed 0 bases from V and 8 bases from J, with 10 bases in between. The CDR3 reads CASSEAAGDEAFF. The CDR3 DNA is TGTGCCAGCAGTGAAGCGGCGGGGGACGAAGCTTTCTTT.

The chain is built from TRBV29-1 and TRBJ1-2, with TRBD1 as a possible D gene (6 bases). V was trimmed by 0 bases and J by 7 bases, leaving 15 bases between them. This CDR3 contains 14 residues. The germline gives CDR1 SQVTM, CDR2 ANQGSEA. CDR3 coding DNA: TGCAGCGTTGAAGATAAGGTACAGGGTGGTGGCTACACCTTC. It encodes CSVEDKVQGGGYTF.

The J gene is TRBJ2-7, the V gene TRBV29-1, with 8 bases that match TRBD1. Germline V CDR1 and CDR2: SQVTM, ANQGSEA. The CDR3 contains 12 residues. Germline trimming cut 6 bases from V and 6 bases from J; bases unmatched to any gene: 7. The CDR3 spells CSVGTGSGEQYF. The CDR3 nucleotides read TGCAGCGTGGGGACAGGCTCGGGCGAGCAGTACTTC.

The gene calls are TRBV18 and TRBJ2-5, with TRBD1 matching over 8 bases. V was clipped by 3 bases and J by 3 bases; unmatched bases: 6. Germline V gene lookup returns CDR1 KGHSH and CDR2 LQKENI. The CDR3 contains 15 residues. As DNA, the CDR3 is TGTGCCAGCTCACCGAGACAGGGGTCGGAAGAGACCCAGTACTTC. Translating gives CASSPRQGSEETQYF.

This chain connects TRBV28 to TRBJ1-2; D gene ambiguous. The CDR3 is 15 residues long. Deletions cut 5 bases from V and 8 bases from J, with 21 bases between. Germline values: CDR1 MDHEN, CDR2 SYDVKM. The CDR3 DNA follows: TGTGCCAGCAGTCCCACTAGCTCAGGCCACGGGGGCTACACCTTC. Its protein is CASSPTSSGHGGYTF.

This chain links TRBV12-5 with TRBJ1-5; D perhaps matches TRBD1 (6 bases). Germline assignment: CDR1 LGHNT and CDR2 FRNRAP. This CDR3 region has 16 residues. V was cut by 6 bases and J by 5 bases, with 20 bases left in between. For the CDR3, the DNA is TGTGCTAGTGGCCTTCACTTAGGGGCAGGGGATCAGCCCCAGCATTTT. Translating it yields CASGLHLGAGDQPQHF.

The chain joins TRBV19 to TRBJ1-2, with 9 bases matching TRBD1. The CDR3 is 18 amino acids. V gave up 3 bases and J gave up 8 bases; unmatched junction bases: 19. From germline, CDR1 is LNHDA and CDR2 SQIVND (reference sequence). The CDR3 here is CASSIPDPRQGGLRGYTF. The CDR3 bases are TGTGCCAGTAGTATCCCCGACCCGCGACAGGGGGGACTCAGAGGCTACACCTTC.

This clone was recorded once. This rearrangement joins TRBV25-1 to TRBJ2-1; possible D gene TRBD2, 6 bases. Deletions cut 3 bases from V and 7 bases from J, with 22 bases between. CDR1 and CDR2 from the germline V gene are MGHDK and SYGVNS. The CDR3 contains 17 residues. The CDR3 region is CASSDSFPGVGKNEQFF. DNA of the CDR3: TGTGCCAGCAGTGACTCGTTCCCGGGGGTGGGTAAAAATGAGCAGTTCTTC.

The rearrangement links TRBV6-1 to TRBJ1-6; TRBD1 agrees at 12 bases. This CDR3 is 19 amino acids long. Trimming took 3 bases from V and 7 from J; bases not matched to a gene: 13. Germline CDR1 MNHNS, CDR2 SASEGT. CDR3: CASSDLGTGGNIRNSPLHF. DNA of the CDR3: TGTGCCAGCAGTGACCTCGGGACAGGGGGCAACATAAGAAATTCACCCCTCCACTTT.

Only one count was recorded for this clone. This chain links TRBV6-5 with TRBJ1-1; TRBD1 matches 9 bases. The length of the CDR3 is 15 residues. Trimming at V came to 5 bases and at J to 4 bases, leaving 8 bases not matched to a gene. The germline CDR1 and CDR2 sequences are MNHEY and SVGAGI. CDR3 bases: TGTGCCAGCAGTCCCCATACAGGGGGCCCCACTGAAGCTTTCTTT. Protein sequence: CASSPHTGGPTEAFF.

The chain has TRBV7-2 and TRBJ2-7, with 7 positions matching TRBD1. The germline V gene encodes CDR1 SGHTA and CDR2 FQGNSA. The CDR3 loop spans 14 amino acids. Germline trimming cut 5 bases from V and 5 bases from J; bases unmatched to any gene: 9. In DNA, the CDR3 is TGTGCCAGCAGCACCCGGACAGGCCCTAACGAGCAGTACTTC. Amino acids: CASSTRTGPNEQYF. Variable domain in full (rest from reference TRBV7-2 and TRBJ2-7): GAGVSQSPSNKVTEKGKDVELRCDPISGHTALYWYRQSLGQGLEFLIYFQGNSAPDKSGLPSDRFSAERTGGSVSTLTIQRTQQEDSAVYLCASSTRTGPNEQYFGPGTRLTVT.

The chain couples TRBV19 to TRBJ2-3; TRBD1 is a possible D gene (5 bases). Trimming shortened V by 5 bases and J by 1 base, and 13 bases separated the two germline ends. In germline, CDR1 is LNHDA, CDR2 SQIVND (reference sequence). The CDR3 contains 15 residues. Here the CDR3 reads CASSLLQGGTDTQYF. The CDR3 DNA is TGTGCCAGTAGTCTCCTCCAGGGTGGCACAGATACGCAGTATTTT.

The chain has TRBV30 and TRBJ2-5, with 11 bases matching TRBD1. Germline lookup yields CDR1 GTSNPN and CDR2 SVGIG (reference sequence). With 2 bases clipped from V and 3 bases from J, the junction kept 5 bases outside the gene matches. The CDR3 has 15 residues. CDR3 nucleotides: TGTGCCTGGAGTCTCGGGGGACAGGGGGAAGAGACCCAGTACTTC. Protein product: CAWSLGGQGEETQYF.

V is TRBV19 and J is TRBJ1-1, with a tentative D call TRBD1 (6 bases). From germline, CDR1 is LNHDA and CDR2 SQIVND (reference sequence). This CDR3 is built from 14 residues. Trimming left V 5 bases short and J 0 bases short, with 10 bases between. Here the CDR3 DNA reads TGTGCCAGTAGTCTGGGACACTTGAACACTGAAGCTTTCTTT. Translating it yields CASSLGHLNTEAFF.

The table lists this clone with a count of one. This chain links TRBV9 with TRBJ1-1, with D perhaps matching TRBD1 (5 bases). Germline CDR1 reads SGDLS; CDR2 reads YYNGEE. This CDR3 region has 16 residues. The germline V and J ends were trimmed by 6 bases and 4 bases, with 22 bases remaining between them. In DNA form, the CDR3 reads TGTGCCAGCACCTCGTACCCTACCGTAGGGGTCACTGAAGCTTTCTTT. Translating gives CASTSYPTVGVTEAFF.

The chain uses TRBV7-9 and TRBJ2-5, with a tentative D call TRBD1 (6 bases). The CDR3 runs 16 residues. Germline V gene data show CDR1 as SEHNR and CDR2 as FQNEAQ (reference sequence). The V end was cut by 2 bases, the J end by 0 bases, with 13 bases between. CDR3 DNA: TGTGCCAGCAGCTTAATCGGCCAGGGGTACCAAGAGACCCAGTACTTC. Amino acids: CASSLIGQGYQETQYF.

The chain employs TRBV19 and TRBJ2-5; TRBD2 matches 8 bases. CDR1 is LNHDA and CDR2 is SQIVND in the germline V gene (reference sequence). Trimming took 3 bases from V and 2 from J; bases not matched to a gene: 5. The CDR3 covers 15 residues. The CDR3 DNA reads TGTGCCAGTAGTATCGGGGGGGCCTTACAAGAGACCCAGTACTTC. Protein: CASSIGGALQETQYF.

DNA of the CDR3: TGTGCCAGCAGTGAAGACAGGGCCGATGGCTACACCTTC. Translated: CASSEDRADGYTF. The rearrangement links TRBV6-1 to TRBJ1-2; D perhaps matches TRBD1 (6 bases). Germline V gives CDR1 MNHNS, CDR2 SASEGT. This CDR3 region has 13 residues. Trimming stripped 1 base from V and 6 bases from J, with 9 bases between.

V usage is TRBV3-1 (or the pseudogene TRBV3-2) and J usage is TRBJ1-6; TRBD1 agrees at 9 bases. The germline V gene has CDR1 LGHDT and CDR2 YNNKEL (reference sequence). CDR3 size: 13 residues. V trimming: 10 bases; J trimming: 6 bases; junction bases outside the gene matches: 4. CDR3 sequence: CATTGGSNSPLHF. CDR3 sequence (DNA): TGTGCCACGACAGGGGGAAGTAATTCACCCCTCCACTTT.

Comments on this clone: This same CDR3 is encoded by further DNA sequences in the sample. This chain connects TRBV6-5 to TRBJ1-5; perhaps TRBD1 as D (5 bases). V gave up 2 bases and J gave up 7 bases, with 9 bases separating them. Germline assignment: CDR1 MNHEY and CDR2 SVGAGI. CDR3 length: 13 amino acids. The CDR3 nucleotides are TGTGCCAGCAGTTACCAGGGTGGCCAGCCCCAGCATTTT. Its protein product is CASSYQGGQPQHF.

In nucleotides, the CDR3 is TGTGCCAGCAGTTACAAATTATTCGGTTACACAGATACGCAGTATTTT. Translating it yields CASSYKLFGYTDTQYF. The rearrangement links TRBV6-5 to TRBJ2-3; D gene ambiguous. CDR1 and CDR2 from the germline V gene are MNHEY and SVGAGI. The length of the CDR3 is 16 residues. Trimming cost V 2 bases and J 2 bases, with 14 bases left between them.

This clone was observed at least ten times. This chain uses TRBV15 with TRBJ2-7, with 12 bases that match TRBD2. Germline V gene lookup returns CDR1 LNHNV and CDR2 YYDKDF (reference sequence). This CDR3 is 17 amino acids long. The V gene end was trimmed by 3 bases and the J gene end by 2 bases; junction bases not matched to a gene: 8. The CDR3 reads CATSRPRTSGDTYEQYF. The CDR3 DNA reads as TGTGCCACCAGCAGGCCGAGGACTAGCGGGGATACCTACGAGCAGTACTTC.

The rearrangement links TRBV10-1 to TRBJ1-1; maybe TRBD1 (5 bases). V lost 2 bases, J lost 6 bases, and 10 bases lay in between. Germline values: CDR1 WNHNN, CDR2 SYGVQD (reference sequence). CDR3 length: 13 amino acids. CDR3 loop: CASSEGGLPEAFF. DNA of the CDR3: TGCGCCAGCAGTGAGGGGGGACTCCCTGAAGCTTTCTTT.

The chain recombines TRBV29-1 with TRBJ1-1, with D maybe TRBD1 (6 bases). The CDR3 runs 14 residues. The ends were cut back, 8 bases at V and 2 bases at J, with 18 bases in the middle. Per germline, CDR1 SQVTM and CDR2 ANQGSEA. CDR3 sequence (DNA): TGCAGCTCATACGCACCGGGACATAACACTGAAGCTTTCTTT. Its translation: CSSYAPGHNTEAFF.